The present TCR beta chain was sequenced within a study of T cell responses to AZD1222 COVID-19 vaccine. About the study: Pooling of second doses given at about 4 or about 12 weeks was done. Notes on the study in general: Among vaccine-associated CD4 TCRs, coverage spanned spike, with dominance at 160-218 and 743-854.

Details on this clone: Its antigen is still unknown.

Libraries were prepared by immunoSEQ multiplex PCR; TCRdb keeps only in-frame clonotypes and omits some of them. The sample has 160,000 or so clones, roughly nine tenths seen once. The sample here was peripheral blood, taken on day 0 of AZD1222 vaccination. The clonotype was recovered from an adult in good health.

The CDR3, as DNA: TGCAGCGTATCCCAAGGGGGGTCCTATGGCTACACCTTC. The encoded protein is CSVSQGGSYGYTF. The chain uses TRBV29-1 and TRBJ1-2, with D possibly being TRBD1 (6 bases). Germline V gene data show CDR1 as SQVTM and CDR2 as ANQGSEA. The CDR3 runs to 13 residues. V shed 6 bases and J shed 4 bases, with 15 bases lying between them. The full variable domain, its missing parts supplied by reference TRBV29-1 and TRBJ1-2, is SAVISQKPSRDICQRGTSLTIQCQVDSQVTMMFWYRQQPGQSLTLIATANQGSEATYESGFVIDKFPISRPNLTFSTLTVSNMSPEDSSIYLCSVSQGGSYGYTFGSGTRLTVV.